This T cell receptor beta chain originates from a study of T-cell reconstitution after alpha-beta-depleted transplantation in children. As to this clonotype: Antigen: not known.

The CDR3 totals 15 residues. The V and J ends lost 2 bases and 3 bases respectively, with 13 bases between them. CDR1 DFQATT and CDR2 SNEGSKA come from the germline V gene (reference sequence). Library preparation (for TCRbeta) was performed with unique molecular identifiers. TCRdb fed the PCR reads into MiXCR, producing one record per CDR3 protein. Seen here are approximately 980,000 distinct CDR3 sequences, roughly 31% observed once, and the top ten hold roughly 31%. General study results and limits: Newly made T cells mostly supplied T-cell counts and diversity one year after transplant. Diversity of TCRbeta at day 60 was high in some patients, arising from surviving recipient T cells and thymic progenitors.

The V gene is TRBV20-1, the J gene TRBJ2-2, with a weak D call TRBD1 (6 bases). This sample comprised PBMCs, mostly from graft donor cells, obtained 360 days after TCRalphabeta/CD19-depleted stem cell transplant. This clonotype was sampled from a boy under three years old who had a stem cell transplant for SCID, so the T cells may come from the graft donor. The CDR3 here is CSARRQGFDTGELFF. The CDR3 DNA reads as TGCAGTGCTAGAAGGCAGGGGTTCGACACCGGGGAGCTGTTTTTT.